This TCR beta chain was retrieved from a study of T cells expressing NK-cell markers. Study as a whole: Sorted CD3+CD56+NKG2C+, CD3+CD56+NKG2C- and CD3+CD56-NKG2C+ T-cell subsets were beta-chain profiled.

A note on this clonotype: The antigen remains undetermined.

From the 5' RACE reads, TCRdb lists one entry per CDR3 protein and no DNA. The repertoire table contains about half a million distinct CDR3 sequences. Study-wide results and limits: Whether expanded NKG2C+ T cell clones were HCMV-specific remained unclear. As a fraction of CD8+ T cells, dominant NKG2C+ clonotypes reached roughly 1.0-7.0% in 5 to 7 donors.

The TCR sequence derives from a woman aged 50 to 60 in good health. The source material was blood T cells: a sorted CD56 or NKG2C T cell subset, CD4+ or CD8+ T cells, or bulk PBMC T cells (not recorded which).

CDR3 sequence reads: CASSWRQSSYNEQFF. The genes are TRBV6-2 or TRBV6-3 and TRBJ2-1. Germline V lookup: CDR1 MNHEY, CDR2 SVGEGT. The CDR3 runs 15 residues.